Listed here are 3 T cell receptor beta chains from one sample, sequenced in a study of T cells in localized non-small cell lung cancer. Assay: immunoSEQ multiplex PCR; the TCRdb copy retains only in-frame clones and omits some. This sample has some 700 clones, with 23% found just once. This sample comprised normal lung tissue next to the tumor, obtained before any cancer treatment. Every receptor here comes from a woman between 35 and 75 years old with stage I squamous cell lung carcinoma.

CDR3 in amino acids: CASIGSSYNEQFF. Here the CDR3 DNA reads TGTGCCAGCATAGGGAGCTCCTACAATGAGCAGTTCTTC. This chain links TRBV6-8 with TRBJ2-1, with a possible D match to TRBD2 (5 bases). The CDR3 sequence is 13 residues long. V was cut by 7 bases and J by 0 bases, with 7 bases left in between. Germline CDR1 MNHGY, CDR2 SAAAGT.

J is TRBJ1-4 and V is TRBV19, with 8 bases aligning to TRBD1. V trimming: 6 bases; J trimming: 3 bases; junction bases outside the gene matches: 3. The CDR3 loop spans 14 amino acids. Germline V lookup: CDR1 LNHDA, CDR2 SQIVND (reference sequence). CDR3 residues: CASSRQGPNEKLFF. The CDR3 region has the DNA TGTGCCAGTAGCAGACAGGGGCCTAATGAAAAACTGTTTTTT. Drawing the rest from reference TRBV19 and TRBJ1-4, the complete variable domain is DGGITQSPKYLFRKEGQNVTLSCEQNLNHDAMYWYRQDPGQGLRLIYYSQIVNDFQKGDIAEGYSVSREKKESFPLTVTSAQKNPTAFYLCASSRQGPNEKLFFGSGTQLSVL.

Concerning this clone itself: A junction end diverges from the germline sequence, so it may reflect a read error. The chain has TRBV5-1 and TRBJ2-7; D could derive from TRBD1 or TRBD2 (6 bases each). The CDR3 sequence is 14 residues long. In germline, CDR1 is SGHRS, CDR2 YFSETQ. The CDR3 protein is CASSLAGGSSEQYF. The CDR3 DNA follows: TGCGCCAGCAGCTTGGCCGGGGGCTCCTCCGAGCAGTACTTC.